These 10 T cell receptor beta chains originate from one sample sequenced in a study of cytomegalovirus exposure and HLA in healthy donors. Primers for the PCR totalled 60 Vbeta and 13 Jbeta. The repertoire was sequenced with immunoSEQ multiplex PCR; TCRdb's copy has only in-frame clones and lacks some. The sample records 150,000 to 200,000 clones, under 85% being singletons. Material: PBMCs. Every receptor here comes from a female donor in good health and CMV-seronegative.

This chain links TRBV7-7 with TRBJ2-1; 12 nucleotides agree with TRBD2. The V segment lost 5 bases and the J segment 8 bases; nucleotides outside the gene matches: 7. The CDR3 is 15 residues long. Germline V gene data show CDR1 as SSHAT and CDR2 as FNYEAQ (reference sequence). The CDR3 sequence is CASSATSGGGDEQFF. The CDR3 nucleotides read TGTGCCAGCAGCGCGACTAGCGGGGGAGGGGATGAGCAGTTCTTC.

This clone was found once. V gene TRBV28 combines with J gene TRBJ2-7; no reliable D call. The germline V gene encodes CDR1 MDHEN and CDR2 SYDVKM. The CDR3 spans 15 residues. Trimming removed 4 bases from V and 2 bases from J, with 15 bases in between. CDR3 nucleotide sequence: TGTGCCAGCAGTTCCACTCCTAACCCGACCTACGAGCAGTACTTC. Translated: CASSSTPNPTYEQYF.

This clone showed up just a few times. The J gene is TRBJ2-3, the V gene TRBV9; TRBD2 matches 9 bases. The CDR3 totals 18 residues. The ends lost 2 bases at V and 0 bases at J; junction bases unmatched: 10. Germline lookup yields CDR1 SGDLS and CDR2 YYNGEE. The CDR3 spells CASSVFPASGTSTDTQYF. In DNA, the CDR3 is TGTGCCAGCAGCGTTTTTCCCGCTAGCGGGACTAGCACAGATACGCAGTATTTT.

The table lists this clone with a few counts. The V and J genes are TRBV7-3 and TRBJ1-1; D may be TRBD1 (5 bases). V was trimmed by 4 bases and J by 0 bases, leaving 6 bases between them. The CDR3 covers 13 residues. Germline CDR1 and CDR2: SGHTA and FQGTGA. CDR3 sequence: CASSSTVNTEAFF. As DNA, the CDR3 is TGTGCCAGCAGCTCGACAGTGAACACTGAAGCTTTCTTT.

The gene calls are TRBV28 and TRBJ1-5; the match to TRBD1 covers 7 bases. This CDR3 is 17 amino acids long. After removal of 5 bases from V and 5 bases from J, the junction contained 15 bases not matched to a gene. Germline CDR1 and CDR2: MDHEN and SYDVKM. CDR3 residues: CASSAVWQGDGDQPQHF. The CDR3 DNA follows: TGTGCCAGCAGTGCCGTGTGGCAGGGGGATGGCGATCAGCCCCAGCATTTT.

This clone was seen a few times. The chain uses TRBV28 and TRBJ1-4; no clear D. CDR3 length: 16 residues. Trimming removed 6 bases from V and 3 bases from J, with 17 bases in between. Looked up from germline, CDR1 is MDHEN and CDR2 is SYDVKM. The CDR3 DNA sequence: TGTGCCAGCAGCTATAATTCCGTGGGAGCTAATGAAAAACTGTTTTTT. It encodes CASSYNSVGANEKLFF.

The chain's CDR3 is CASSFGGTEAFF. Here the CDR3 DNA reads TGTGCCAGCAGTTTCGGGGGAACTGAAGCTTTCTTT. The chain is built from TRBV28 and TRBJ1-1, with a weak D call TRBD1 (5 bases). This CDR3 contains 12 residues. The V and J ends lost 3 bases and 5 bases respectively, with 7 bases between them. Germline-derived CDR1 and CDR2 are MDHEN and SYDVKM.

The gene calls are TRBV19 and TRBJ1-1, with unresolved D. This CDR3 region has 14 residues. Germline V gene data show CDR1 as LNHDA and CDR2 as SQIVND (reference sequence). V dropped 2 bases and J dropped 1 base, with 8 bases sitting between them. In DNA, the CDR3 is TGTGCCAGTAGTATAATTTCGGGGAACACTGAAGCTTTCTTT. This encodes CASSIISGNTEAFF.

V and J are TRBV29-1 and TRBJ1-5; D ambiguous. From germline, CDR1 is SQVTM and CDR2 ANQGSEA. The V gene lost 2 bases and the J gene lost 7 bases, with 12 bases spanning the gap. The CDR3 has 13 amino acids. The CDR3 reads CSVESGVGQPQHF. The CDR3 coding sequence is TGCAGCGTTGAATCCGGGGTTGGCCAGCCCCAGCATTTT.

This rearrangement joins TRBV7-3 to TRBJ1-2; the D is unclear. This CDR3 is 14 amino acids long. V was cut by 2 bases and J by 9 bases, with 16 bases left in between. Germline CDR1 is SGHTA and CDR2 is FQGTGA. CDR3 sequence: CASSLGGPAISYTF. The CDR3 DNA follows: TGTGCCAGCAGCTTAGGCGGCCCGGCAATAAGCTACACCTTC.